This is a list of T cell receptor beta chains from one sample in a study of blood T cell repertoires in COVID-19. TCRdb's table, derived via immunoSEQ multiplex PCR, lists solely in-frame clones and lacks some. The table records about 500,000 clones, around nine tenths of them present only once. Sequencing was carried out using peripheral blood. The receptors shown here come from a woman in her forties or fifties with COVID-19, enrolled during active disease. Both conserved end residues are part of each CDR3. D genes are given only for firm matches. Only some rows state a clone size, as once, few, many or a class for expanded clones.

>.|.|TRBV4-2|TRBJ2-1
TGTGCCAGCAGCCAAGAAATTCGGGACTTCTACAATGAGCAGTTCTTC
CASSQEIRDFYNEQFF
>.|TRBD1|TRBV6-6|TRBJ1-2
TGTGCCAGCCGCCCGGGGACAGATGGCTACACCTTC
CASRPGTDGYTF
>.|TRBD1|TRBV5-1|TRBJ1-1
TGCGCCAGCAGCTGGGGGACAGGAAAAAACACTGAAGCTTTCTTT
CASSWGTGKNTEAFF
>.|TRBD2|TRBV4-2|TRBJ2-7
TGTGCCAGCAGCCAGGGGACTAGCGGGGATCCCTACGAGCAGTACTTC
CASSQGTSGDPYEQYF
>once|.|TRBV19|TRBJ1-1
TGTGCCAGTAGTCCCCTGGGGGCAGGGATGAACACTGAAGCTTTCTTT
CASSPLGAGMNTEAFF
>.|.|TRBV4-1|TRBJ1-4
TGCGCCAGCAGCCAGGACACAGGCCTCCCTAATGAAAAACTGTTTTTT
CASSQDTGLPNEKLFF
>.|.|TRBV7-2|TRBJ1-1
TGTGCCAGCAGCCTCACCTCGGGACACCCGAACACTGAAGCTTTCTTT
CASSLTSGHPNTEAFF
>.|.|TRBV19|TRBJ2-1
TGTGCCACCCAGGTCGCCTCCTCCTACAATGAGCAGTTCTTC
CATQVASSYNEQFF
>.|TRBD2|TRBV30|TRBJ2-3
TGTGCCTGGAGTGTAGGCGGGGGGGTCGCAGATACGCAGTATTTT
CAWSVGGGVADTQYF
>.|TRBD2|TRBV24-1|TRBJ2-1
TGTGCCACCAGTGATTCTCGACTAGCGGGGGTTCTGTTCTTC
CATSDSRLAGVLFF
>.|TRBD1|TRBV11-2|TRBJ2-2
TGTGCCAGCAGCTCTCGTTCAGGGGGCGCGAACACCGGGGAGCTGTTTTTT
CASSSRSGGANTGELFF
>.|.|TRBV7-2|TRBJ2-1
TGTGCCAGCAGCTTAGAACCAACTAGTGAGCAGTTCTTC
CASSLEPTSEQFF
>.|.|TRBV30|TRBJ2-7
TGTGCCTGGAAGGACACTTACGAGCAGTACTTC
CAWKDTYEQYF
>.|.|TRBV19|TRBJ1-2
TGTGCCAGTAGTCCGCGGGGCTCTACTAGAGGGACTAACCCCAGAGGCTACACCTTC
CASSPRGSTRGTNPRGYTF
>.|.|TRBV6-5|TRBJ2-1
TGTGCCAGCATCCTCTCCAATGAGCAGTTCTTC
CASILSNEQFF
>.|.|TRBV27|TRBJ2-1
TGTGCCAGCACCACCGGGTCCCGGAATGAGCAGTTCTTC
CASTTGSRNEQFF
>.|TRBD2|TRBV7-3|TRBJ2-1
TGTGCCAGCAGCTCGCGGGGGGGCGACAACAATGAGCAGTTCTTC
CASSSRGGDNNEQFF
>.|TRBD2|TRBV10-3|TRBJ2-3
TGTGCCATCAGTGAGCGGGGGGGCTTACTAGTTACGCAGTATTTT
CAISERGGLLVTQYF
>.|.|TRBV24-1|TRBJ2-1
TGTGCCACCAGTGATTTGAGGGGGAATGAGCAGTTCTTC
CATSDLRGNEQFF
>.|.|TRBV3-1/TRBV3-2|TRBJ1-1
TGTGCCAGCAGCCAAGAGCGCCCGAACACTGAAGCTTTCTTT
CASSQERPNTEAFF
>.|.|TRBV6-5|TRBJ1-1
TGTGCCAGCAGTTGGGGAGGAGCGTTGAACACTGAAGCTTTCTTT
CASSWGGALNTEAFF
>.|TRBD1|TRBV10-3|TRBJ2-7
TGTGCCATCAGTCCAGGGACAGGGTCCTACGAGCAGTACTTC
CAISPGTGSYEQYF
>.|TRBD1|TRBV29-1|TRBJ1-1
TGCAGCGTTGACAGGGGGCCGATCCGGAAGGGGACTGAAGCTTTCTTT
CSVDRGPIRKGTEAFF
>many|.|TRBV4-1|TRBJ1-2
TGCGCCAGCAGCCAAGATTCGAGGGAGGCAGTCCTGGGCTACACCTTC
CASSQDSREAVLGYTF
>.|TRBD2|TRBV6-4|TRBJ2-7
TGTGCCAGCAGTGACGGGACTAGCGGGGGGCCGTTCTACGAGCAGTACTTC
CASSDGTSGGPFYEQYF
>once|TRBD1|TRBV29-1|TRBJ1-2
TGCAGCGTTTCATCGGGACAGGCATATGGCTACACCTTC
CSVSSGQAYGYTF
>.|.|TRBV5-1|TRBJ2-6
TGCGCCAGCAGCTTGAGAGGGCCTGGGGCCAACGTCCTGACTTTC
CASSLRGPGANVLTF
>.|TRBD1|TRBV2|TRBJ1-4
TGTGCCAGCAGCGCAGGGGGAGCTAATGAAAAACTGTTTTTT
CASSAGGANEKLFF
>.|TRBD1|TRBV24-1|TRBJ1-5
TGTGCCACCAGTGGTTCAGGGGGACAGGGATCCGCTCAGCCCCAGCATTTT
CATSGSGGQGSAQPQHF